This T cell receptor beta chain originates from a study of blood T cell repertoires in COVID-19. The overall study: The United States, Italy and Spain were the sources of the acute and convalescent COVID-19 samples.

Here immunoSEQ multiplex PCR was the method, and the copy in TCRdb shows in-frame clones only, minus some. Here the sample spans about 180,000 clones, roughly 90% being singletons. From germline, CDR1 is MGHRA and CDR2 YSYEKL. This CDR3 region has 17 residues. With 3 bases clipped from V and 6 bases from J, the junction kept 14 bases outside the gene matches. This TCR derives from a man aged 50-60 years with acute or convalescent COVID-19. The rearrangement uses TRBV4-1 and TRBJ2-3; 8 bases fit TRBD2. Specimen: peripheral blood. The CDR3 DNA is TGCGCCAGCAGCCAGACCCTGAGGAGCGGGAGCTTGGATACGCAGTATTTT. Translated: CASSQTLRSGSLDTQYF.